These 18 T cell receptor beta chains originate from one sample sequenced in a study of HIV-infected children after antiretroviral therapy interruption. Treatment indicated: PENTA 11 planned treatment interruption arm or continuous ART arm. A 3' RACE protocol on RNA, with unique molecular identifiers, produced the TCR library. One entry per CDR3 protein results from TCRdb running MiXCR on the 3' RACE reads. This table has about 89,000 distinct CDR3 sequences, approximately 6.9% appearing once. Sequencing used CD45RA+ CD4+ T cells from PBMCs, pooled from several time points, obtained from a donor given antiretroviral therapy, either interrupted or continuous. Subset defined: naive CD4+ CD45RA+ CD45RO- T cells. All receptors derive from a pool of human donors with HIV.

This clonotype was seen repeatedly, ten times or more. This chain links TRBV5-1 with TRBJ2-5; D possibly corresponds to TRBD1 (6 bases). Between the trimmed V and J ends, which lost 4 bases and 2 bases, there was a span of 18 bases. There are 16 residues in the CDR3. The germline V gene encodes CDR1 SGHRS and CDR2 YFSETQ. The CDR3 protein is CASSPNYGTIQETQYF. CDR3 DNA: TGCGCCAGCAGCCCGAATTACGGGACAATACAAGAGACCCAGTACTTC. Filled out from reference TRBV5-1 and TRBJ2-5, the complete variable domain reads KAGVTQTPRYLIKTRGQQVTLSCSPISGHRSVSWYQQTPGQGLQFLFEYFSETQRNKGNFPGRFSGRQFSNSRSEMNVSTLELGDSALYLCASSPNYGTIQETQYFGPGTRLLVL.

The sample holds many counts of this clonotype. V gene TRBV28 combines with J gene TRBJ2-3; weak D call: TRBD1 (5 bases). V lost 2 bases and J lost 2, with 14 bases in between. The CDR3 is 16 amino acids. Germline V gene data show CDR1 as MDHEN and CDR2 as SYDVKM. The CDR3 DNA sequence: TGTGCCAGCAGTTTACCGGGCAGGGCTGACACAGATACGCAGTATTTT. Amino acids: CASSLPGRADTDTQYF.

The chain recombines TRBV21-1 with TRBJ1-5; whether TRBD1, the table's D call, matches the DNA was not checked. TRBV21-1 represents a pseudogene. The CDR3 is 15 residues long. CDR3 DNA sequence: TGTGCCAGCAGCTTGGAAGGGGCAGCTTCCCAGCCCCAGCATTTT. Translated, it gives CASSLEGAASQPQHF.

The sample holds many counts of this clonotype. The genes are TRBV5-1 and TRBJ1-4, with TRBD1 as a possible D gene (5 bases). Germline V gene lookup returns CDR1 SGHRS and CDR2 YFSETQ. Trimming pared 3 bases from V and 0 bases from J, leaving 12 bases between. The CDR3 spans 16 residues. This chain's CDR3 is CASSSGGVATNEKLFF. The CDR3 DNA sequence: TGCGCCAGCAGCTCGGGAGGGGTTGCAACTAATGAAAAACTGTTTTTT.

This clonotype was recorded at least ten times. The chain links TRBV20-1 to TRBJ1-5; no definite D call. Germline V CDR1 and CDR2: DFQATT, SNEGSKA (reference sequence). The ends were cut back, 1 base at V and 6 bases at J, with 19 bases in the middle. The CDR3 length is 16 residues. The DNA of the CDR3 is TGCAGTGCTAGAGCCTCTATCGGGGAGGGCGGTCAGCCCCAGCATTTT. It yields the protein CSARASIGEGGQPQHF.

This clonotype was counted many times. The rearrangement links TRBV3-1 to TRBJ2-3; TRBD2 aligns across 8 bases. Trimming at V came to 0 bases and at J to 4 bases, leaving 6 bases not matched to a gene. Germline V gene sequence: CDR1 LGHDT, CDR2 YNNKEL (reference sequence). The CDR3 runs 16 residues. The CDR3 loop is CASSQDPVSGADTQYF. Written as DNA, the CDR3 is TGTGCCAGCAGCCAAGATCCGGTTAGCGGGGCAGATACGCAGTATTTT.

This clonotype rates as medium-sized (0.01 to 0.1%). The CDR3 spells CSARDSNQPQHF. The CDR3, as DNA: TGCAGCGCTCGGGACAGCAATCAGCCCCAGCATTTT. The chain recombines TRBV20-1 with TRBJ1-5, with a tentative D call TRBD1 (5 bases). The germline gives CDR1 DFQATT, CDR2 SNEGSKA (reference sequence). The CDR3 is 12 residues long.

The chain has TRBV5-1 and TRBJ2-2; 10 bases line up with TRBD1. After removal of 4 bases from V and 4 bases from J, the junction contained 7 bases not matched to a gene. CDR1 is SGHRS and CDR2 is YFSETQ in the germline V gene. The length of the CDR3 is 16 residues. Written as DNA, the CDR3 is TGCGCCAGCAGCCTCCGGGACAGGGGACGCACCGGGGAGCTGTTTTTT. Residues: CASSLRDRGRTGELFF.

This clonotype was picked up many times. The chain uses TRBV7-9 and TRBJ2-7; tentatively, D is TRBD1 or TRBD2 (5 bases each). Per the germline V gene, CDR1 is SEHNR and CDR2 is FQNEAQ (reference sequence). V shed 2 bases and J shed 7 bases, with 18 bases lying between them. The length of the CDR3 is 15 residues. The CDR3 DNA reads TGTGCCAGCAGCTTATTCTCGGGACGGGCAAAGGAGCAGTACTTC. It codes for CASSLFSGRAKEQYF.

This clonotype was recorded at least ten times. The chain is built from TRBV28 and TRBJ2-1; D unresolved. The germline V gene encodes CDR1 MDHEN and CDR2 SYDVKM. The CDR3 extends over 13 amino acids. The germline V and J ends were trimmed by 4 bases and 6 bases, with 10 bases remaining between them. The DNA for the CDR3 is TGTGCCAGCAGTTCTCCTAGAACCAATGAGCAGTTCTTC. This translates into CASSSPRTNEQFF.

This clonotype was found many times. The chain links TRBV18 to TRBJ1-1, with D tentatively TRBD1 (6 bases). In germline, CDR1 is KGHSH, CDR2 LQKENI. CDR3 size: 16 residues. Trimming left V 2 bases short and J 4 bases short, with 17 bases between. CDR3 bases: TGTGCCAGCTCACCAACTAACAGGGCGGAGAGCACTGAAGCTTTCTTT. It codes for CASSPTNRAESTEAFF.

The chain carries TRBV9 and TRBJ2-7, with 10 bases matching TRBD2. V trimming: 0 bases; J trimming: 2 bases; junction bases outside the gene matches: 8. In germline, CDR1 is SGDLS, CDR2 YYNGEE. The CDR3 has 17 residues. The CDR3 region is CASSVAPASGGTYEQYF. The DNA for the CDR3 is TGTGCCAGCAGCGTAGCTCCCGCTAGCGGGGGCACCTACGAGCAGTACTTC.

In the case of this clonotype: A read error may be the cause here, since a much bigger clone is one base away. In DNA form, the CDR3 reads TGCGCCAGCAGTCATAACGGGGTAGGGCTCTACGAGCAGTACTTC. It codes for CASSHNGVGLYEQYF. The chain has TRBV23-1 and TRBJ2-7; a weak D match, TRBD2 (5 bases). TRBV23-1 is filed as an ORF, its function uncertain. The CDR3 is 15 amino acids. Trimming pared 3 bases from V and 3 bases from J, leaving 15 bases between.

In this sample, this clonotype turned up many times. For the CDR3, the DNA is TGTGCCAGTAGTCCCTTAGGGTCGGCCCAGCATTTT. This gives the protein CASSPLGSAQHF. The V and J genes are TRBV19 and TRBJ1-5; no definite D call. V was pared by 5 bases and J by 11 bases, with 13 bases between. The CDR3 runs 12 residues. Germline-derived CDR1 and CDR2 are LNHDA and SQIVND (reference sequence).

This clonotype is labeled as medium-sized. The chain couples TRBV20-1 to TRBJ1-1, with D possibly TRBD1 on 5 matching bases. CDR3 length equals 16 residues. The germline V and J ends were trimmed by 3 bases and 4 bases, with 21 bases remaining between them. From germline, CDR1 is DFQATT and CDR2 SNEGSKA (reference sequence). The CDR3: CSASHKPGQGGTEAFF. CDR3 DNA sequence: TGCAGTGCTAGTCATAAGCCCGGGCAGGGAGGCACTGAAGCTTTCTTT.

The chain has TRBV6-1 and TRBJ2-1; unclear D gene. Germline-derived CDR1 and CDR2 are MNHNS and SASEGT. The CDR3 has 13 amino acids. V was trimmed by 6 bases and J by 4 bases, leaving 10 bases between them. This CDR3 reads CASRRVGYNEQFF. CDR3 coding DNA: TGTGCCAGCAGAAGGGTAGGTTACAATGAGCAGTTCTTC.

The genes are TRBV3-1 and TRBJ2-2, with 11 nucleotides matching TRBD2. Germline loops: CDR1 LGHDT, CDR2 YNNKEL (reference sequence). After removal of 6 bases from V and 4 bases from J, the junction contained 7 bases not matched to a gene. The CDR3 consists of 16 residues. The CDR3 DNA sequence: TGTGCCAGCAGGGGCTGGCTAGCGGGAGGCACCGGGGAGCTGTTTTTT. Protein product: CASRGWLAGGTGELFF.

This clonotype has ten or more counts. The genes are TRBV6-1 and TRBJ1-1; D unresolved. There are 13 residues in the CDR3. The germline gives CDR1 MNHNS, CDR2 SASEGT. The V end was cut by 6 bases, the J end by 3 bases, with 11 bases between. CDR3 nucleotides: TGTGCCAGCAGGGAGCGTCAGGACACTGAAGCTTTCTTT. Protein: CASRERQDTEAFF.